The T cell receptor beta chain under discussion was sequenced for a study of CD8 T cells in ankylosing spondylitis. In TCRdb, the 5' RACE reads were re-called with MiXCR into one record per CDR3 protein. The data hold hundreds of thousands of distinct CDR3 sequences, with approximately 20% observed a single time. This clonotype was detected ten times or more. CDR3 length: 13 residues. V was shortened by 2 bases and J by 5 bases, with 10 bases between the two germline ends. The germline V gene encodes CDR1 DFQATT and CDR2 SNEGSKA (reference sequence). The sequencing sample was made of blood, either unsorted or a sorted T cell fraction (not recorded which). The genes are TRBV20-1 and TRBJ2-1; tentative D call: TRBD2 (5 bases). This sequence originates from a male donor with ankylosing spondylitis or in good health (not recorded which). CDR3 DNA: TGCAGTGCTAGACCCGGGATGAACAATGAGCAGTTCTTC. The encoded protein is CSARPGMNNEQFF.